One sample yielded the 12 T cell receptor beta chains listed below, sequenced in a study of regulatory T cells in long-lasting Graves disease. Time point: newly diagnosed GD, antithyroid drugs for less than 3 months. Preparation of the TCR library used RNA extracted from PBMCs. Library construction for TCR beta used iRepertoire HTBI primers and Arm-PCR of CDR3 regions. A single record per CDR3 protein comes from TCRdb applying MiXCR to the multiplex PCR reads. Of about 220,000 distinct CDR3 sequences in the sample, roughly 18% were seen once. This sample was shared with a second study, whose subject was T cells in Graves' hyperthyroidism and ophthalmopathy.

The sequenced sample was peripheral blood mononuclear cells (PBMCs), obtained at new diagnosis, from a patient treated with antithyroid drugs. The receptors come from a young woman with Graves disease.

This clonotype was detected many times. This rearrangement joins TRBV27 to TRBJ1-5, with a tentative D call TRBD1 (6 bases). The CDR3 is 16 residues long. V was clipped by 5 bases and J by 7 bases, with 21 bases between them. Germline V gene sequence: CDR1 MNHEY, CDR2 SMNVEV (reference sequence). Here the CDR3 DNA reads TGTGCCAGCAGTCCCGGAGGGGGGCGGGTATACCAGCCCCAGCATTTT. Protein sequence: CASSPGGGRVYQPQHF.

The sample holds many counts of this clonotype. The rearrangement joins TRBV7-9 to TRBJ1-1; D gene uncertain. The CDR3 sequence is 13 residues long. Between the trimmed V and J ends, which lost 1 base and 3 bases, there was a span of 6 bases. Germline CDR1 SEHNR, CDR2 FQNEAQ (reference sequence). The CDR3 nucleotides are TGTGCCAGCAGCTTAGGGGAATACACTGAAGCTTTCTTT. Translation: CASSLGEYTEAFF.

This clonotype was counted ten times or more. The V gene is TRBV24-1, the J gene TRBJ2-5; 7 bases match TRBD1. The CDR3 is made up of 14 amino acids. The junction had 4 bases not matched to a gene; V was cut back by 3 bases and J by 4 bases. Germline CDR1 and CDR2: KGHDR and SFDVKD. CDR3: CATSDHRGTETQYF. In DNA form, the CDR3 reads TGTGCCACCAGTGATCACAGGGGAACAGAGACCCAGTACTTC.

This clonotype came up many times. The J gene is TRBJ2-7, the V gene TRBV2; 10 bases agree with TRBD1. Trimming removed 9 bases from V and 6 bases from J; junction bases left unmatched: 8. The CDR3 covers 13 residues. CDR1 and CDR2 from the germline V gene are SNHLY and FYNNEI. The DNA for the CDR3 is TGTGCCAGTACCGGGACAGGGGCTGGCGAGCAGTACTTC. Residues: CASTGTGAGEQYF.

This clonotype showed up many times. The chain employs TRBV12-3 or TRBV12-4 and TRBJ1-1; possibly TRBD1 for D (6 bases). The CDR3 is 13 amino acids. The germline V and J ends were trimmed by 5 bases and 10 bases, with 17 bases remaining between them. The CDR3 sequence: CASSTGTSLGAFF. In DNA form, the CDR3 reads TGTGCCAGCAGTACCGGGACAAGCCTAGGAGCTTTCTTT.

This clonotype was observed at least ten times. The V gene is TRBV28, the J gene TRBJ2-4; D perhaps matches TRBD1 (6 bases). V lost 6 bases and J lost 0, with 15 bases in between. Per germline, CDR1 MDHEN and CDR2 SYDVKM. The CDR3 length is 16 residues. The CDR3 reads CASRPPGDPAKNIQYF. CDR3 nucleotide sequence: TGTGCCAGCAGACCCCCAGGGGATCCAGCCAAAAACATTCAGTACTTC. The full variable domain, in which reference TRBV28 and TRBJ2-4 provide the parts outside the CDR3, is DVKVTQSSRYLVKRTGEKVFLECVQDMDHENMFWYRQDPGLGLRLIYFSYDVKMKEKGDIPEGYSVSREKKERFSLILESASTNQTSMYLCASRPPGDPAKNIQYFGAGTRLSVL.

This clonotype showed up many times. This chain uses TRBV28 with TRBJ2-7, with D perhaps TRBD2 (5 bases). Per the germline V gene, CDR1 is MDHEN and CDR2 is SYDVKM. This CDR3 comprises 14 residues. V lost 6 bases, J lost 0 bases, and 12 bases lay in between. This CDR3 reads CASSSGRSSYEQYF. CDR3 nucleotides: TGTGCCAGCAGCAGCGGACGGAGCTCCTACGAGCAGTACTTC.

This sequence joins TRBV4-2 and TRBJ2-5, with unresolved D. Trimming pared 2 bases from V and 2 bases from J, leaving 3 bases between. The CDR3 contains 12 residues. The germline gives CDR1 LGHNA, CDR2 YNFKEQ. Here the CDR3 reads CASSQPQETQYF. DNA for the CDR3: TGTGCCAGCAGCCAACCACAAGAGACCCAGTACTTC.

This clonotype was recorded many times. This rearrangement joins TRBV20-1 to TRBJ2-3; D is perhaps TRBD2 (5 bases). Between the trimmed V and J ends, which lost 3 bases and 3 bases, there was a span of 10 bases. The germline V gene has CDR1 DFQATT and CDR2 SNEGSKA (reference sequence). This CDR3 spans 13 amino acids. In DNA form, the CDR3 reads TGCAGTGCTAGTTGGCTAGCAACAGATACGCAGTATTTT. Translation: CSASWLATDTQYF.

Only a few counts were recorded for this clonotype. The CDR3 region is CASKEGSSYEQYF. In DNA, the CDR3 is TGTGCCAGCAAAGAGGGTAGCTCCTACGAGCAGTACTTC. The genes are TRBV3-1 and TRBJ2-7, with a possible D match to TRBD2 (5 bases). V lost 7 bases to trimming and J lost 0 bases, with 10 bases between them. This CDR3 is 13 amino acids long. Germline V lookup: CDR1 LGHDT, CDR2 YNNKEL (reference sequence).

This clonotype was seen at least ten times. This chain links TRBV19 with TRBJ1-5; 8 positions agree with TRBD1. CDR1 LNHDA and CDR2 SQIVND come from the germline V gene (reference sequence). This CDR3 comprises 15 residues. The trim removed 6 bases at V and 10 bases at J, leaving 14 bases unmatched. CDR3 DNA sequence: TGTGCCAGTAGCACCCAGGGGGCCTCCCGGGACCCCCAGCATTTT. Its translation: CASSTQGASRDPQHF.

This clonotype was seen at least ten times. The gene calls are TRBV7-9 and TRBJ2-1, with TRBD2 matching 10 bases. J lost 1 base, V lost 5 bases, and 8 bases had no gene match. This CDR3 has 17 residues. Per germline, CDR1 SEHNR and CDR2 FQNEAQ (reference sequence). Here the CDR3 reads CASSPPLAGLSYNEQFF. Here the CDR3 DNA reads TGTGCCAGCAGCCCCCCACTAGCGGGACTATCCTACAATGAGCAGTTCTTC. The complete variable domain, with remaining parts taken from reference TRBV7-9 and TRBJ2-1, reads DTGVSQNPRHKITKRGQNVTFRCDPISEHNRLYWYRQTLGQGPEFLTYFQNEAQLEKSRLLSDRFSAERPKGSFSTLEIQRTEQGDSAMYLCASSPPLAGLSYNEQFFGPGTRLTVL.